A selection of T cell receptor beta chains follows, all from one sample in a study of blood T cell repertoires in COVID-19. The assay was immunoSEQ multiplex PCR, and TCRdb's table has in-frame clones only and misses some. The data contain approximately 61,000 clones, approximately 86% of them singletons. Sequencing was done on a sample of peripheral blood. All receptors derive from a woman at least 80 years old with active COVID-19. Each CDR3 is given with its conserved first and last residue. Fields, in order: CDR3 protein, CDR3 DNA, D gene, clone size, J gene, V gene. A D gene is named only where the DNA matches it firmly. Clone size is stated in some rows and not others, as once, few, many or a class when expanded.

CASSLRPSGAYEQFF TGTGCCAGCAGCTTACGTCCTAGCGGGGCCTATGAGCAGTTCTTC TRBD2 - TRBJ2-1 TRBV7-9
CASSGRGGGGGAFF TGTGCCAGCAGTGGCAGAGGGGGAGGCGGGGGAGCTTTCTTT - - TRBJ1-1 TRBV7-2
CASSCTSEGENEQFF TGTGCCAGCAGTTGCACTAGCGAGGGGGAGAATGAGCAGTTCTTC - - TRBJ2-1 TRBV27
CASSVRVSAGYTF TGTGCCAGCAGCGTCAGGGTCTCAGCTGGCTACACCTTC - - TRBJ1-2 TRBV13
CASSQATSEPSYEQYF TGTGCCAGCAGCCAAGCGACTAGCGAGCCCTCCTACGAGCAGTACTTC TRBD2 - TRBJ2-7 TRBV4-2
CASSYTIQPQHF TGTGCCAGCAGTTACACTATTCAGCCCCAGCATTTT - few TRBJ1-5 TRBV6-6
CASSLYRNTEAFF TGTGCCAGCAGCCTCTATCGGAACACTGAAGCTTTCTTT - - TRBJ1-1 TRBV11-2
CASSTGGWDYEQYF TGTGCCAGTTCTACAGGGGGCTGGGACTACGAGCAGTACTTC TRBD1 - TRBJ2-7 TRBV19
CASSVQGLAGGYEQFF TGTGCCAGCAGCGTACAGGGACTAGCGGGGGGGTATGAGCAGTTCTTC TRBD2 - TRBJ2-1 TRBV9
CASSLSPGPYEQYF TGTGCCAGCAGCTTAAGTCCAGGCCCCTACGAGCAGTACTTC - - TRBJ2-7 TRBV7-2
CASSQGPGNTIYF TGTGCCAGCAGCCAAGGTCCAGGAAACACCATATATTTT - - TRBJ1-3 TRBV3-1/TRBV3-2
CASSLVFQETQYF TGTGCCAGCAGCTTGGTTTTTCAGGAGACCCAGTACTTC - - TRBJ2-5 TRBV5-4
CASSTSATPSDTQYF TGTGCCAGTAGTACGTCGGCGACACCATCAGATACGCAGTATTTT - - TRBJ2-3 TRBV19
CASSTHLGTGNGYTF TGTGCCAGCAGCACTCATCTTGGGACAGGGAACGGCTACACCTTC TRBD1 - TRBJ1-2 TRBV9
CASSRQGGSYEQYF TGTGCCAGCAGCCGCCAAGGGGGTTCCTACGAGCAGTACTTC - - TRBJ2-7 TRBV4-2
CASSIAGGPKTQYF TGTGCCAGCAGTATAGCGGGGGGGCCTAAGACCCAGTACTTC TRBD2 - TRBJ2-5 TRBV28
CASSQTLQGQAFF TGTGCCAGCAGCCAAACCCTACAGGGTCAAGCTTTCTTT - - TRBJ1-1 TRBV3-1/TRBV3-2
CASSLGASGGQQETQYF TGTGCCAGCAGCTTAGGGGCTAGCGGGGGCCAACAAGAGACCCAGTACTTC TRBD2 - TRBJ2-5 TRBV11-2
CASSTGRAHMGNQPQHF TGTGCCAGTAGTACCGGGCGGGCTCACATGGGCAATCAGCCCCAGCATTTT - - TRBJ1-5 TRBV19
CASTLHQGRTGELFF TGTGCCAGCACCCTCCACCAGGGGCGGACCGGGGAGCTGTTTTTT - once TRBJ2-2 TRBV7-6
CASSPPTGNTEAFF TGTGCCAGCAGCCCTCCGACAGGGAACACTGAAGCTTTCTTT - - TRBJ1-1 TRBV5-4
CASSARGGSYNEQFF TGTGCCAGCAGCGCGCGCGGGGGCTCCTACAATGAGCAGTTCTTC TRBD2 - TRBJ2-1 TRBV9
CASSPPRGNTEAFF TGTGCCAGCAGTCCTCCCCGCGGGAACACTGAAGCTTTCTTT - - TRBJ1-1 TRBV28
CASSPLYRGSGNTIYF TGTGCCAGCTCACCATTGTACAGGGGTTCTGGAAACACCATATATTTT TRBD1 - TRBJ1-3 TRBV18
CASSPPEAGYTF TGTGCCAGCAGTCCTCCGGAGGCTGGCTACACCTTC - - TRBJ1-2 TRBV28
CASSLKASGANVLTF TGTGCCAGCAGCTTGAAAGCATCCGGGGCCAACGTCCTGACTTTC - - TRBJ2-6 TRBV5-4
CASRLTGNQPQHF TGTGCCAGCAGACTCACAGGGAATCAGCCCCAGCATTTT - - TRBJ1-5 TRBV28
CASTPSTLLYNSPLHF TGTGCCAGCACCCCCTCGACACTGCTCTATAATTCACCCCTCCACTTT - - TRBJ1-6 TRBV28
CASSYVENQPQHF TGTGCCAGCAGTTACGTAGAGAATCAGCCCCAGCATTTT - - TRBJ1-5 TRBV6-6
CASSLTRGNTEAFF TGTGCCAGCAGCTTGACTCGGGGGAACACTGAAGCTTTCTTT - - TRBJ1-1 TRBV5-4
CASSFSGGEQYF TGTGCCAGCAGCTTCTCCGGGGGCGAGCAGTACTTC - - TRBJ2-7 TRBV2
CASSLLGLRSFEAFF TGTGCCAGCAGTTTATTGGGACTGCGTTCCTTTGAAGCTTTCTTT - - TRBJ1-1 TRBV6-6
CSASIGSGGQETQYF TGCAGTGCTAGTATCGGTAGCGGGGGCCAAGAGACCCAGTACTTC TRBD2 - TRBJ2-5 TRBV20-1
CASSLGTGRSSPLHF TGCGCCAGCAGCCTCGGGACAGGGAGGTCTTCACCCCTCCACTTT TRBD1 - TRBJ1-6 TRBV4-3
CASSQDRYTGELFF TGTGCCAGCAGCCAAGATCGGTACACCGGGGAGCTGTTTTTT - - TRBJ2-2 TRBV4-2
CASSSPRDRVSPLHF TGTGCCAGCAGCTCGCCCCGGGACAGGGTTTCACCCCTCCACTTT TRBD1 - TRBJ1-6 TRBV7-2
CASSLSSTGGYGYTF TGCGCCAGCAGCTTGTCCTCGACGGGGGGATATGGCTACACCTTC - - TRBJ1-2 TRBV5-1
CASFGRGRNTEAFF TGTGCCAGTTTCGGCAGGGGGCGGAACACTGAAGCTTTCTTT TRBD1 - TRBJ1-1 TRBV19
CASSLSVSGTGAGYTF TGTGCCAGCAGCCTTTCCGTATCCGGGACAGGGGCTGGCTACACCTTC TRBD1 - TRBJ1-2 TRBV3-1/TRBV3-2
CASDAGALNEQFF TGTGCCAGCGATGCGGGGGCCCTCAATGAGCAGTTCTTC - - TRBJ2-1 TRBV6-6
CASSLRWVAGGSNEQFF TGTGCCAGCTCACTTCGGTGGGTAGCGGGGGGATCCAATGAGCAGTTCTTC TRBD2 - TRBJ2-1 TRBV18
CSVEGGLPYNEQFF TGCAGCGTTGAGGGCGGACTACCCTACAATGAGCAGTTCTTC - - TRBJ2-1 TRBV29-1
CASSPQDSLNTIYF TGCGCCAGCAGCCCCCAGGACAGCTTAAACACCATATATTTT - once TRBJ1-3 TRBV4-3
CAWSETGGTYEQYF TGTGCCTGGAGTGAGACAGGGGGCACCTACGAGCAGTACTTC TRBD1 - TRBJ2-7 TRBV30
CASSLQGGDTEAFF TGTGCCAGCAGCTTACAGGGAGGGGACACTGAAGCTTTCTTT - - TRBJ1-1 TRBV7-2
CASSLAGGNRIRYF TGCGCCAGCAGCTTAGCGGGGGGTAACCGAATCAGGTATTTT TRBD2 - TRBJ2-3 TRBV5-1
CASSAAGTSGETQYF TGTGCCAGCAGCGCCGCCGGGACTAGCGGAGAGACCCAGTACTTC TRBD2 - TRBJ2-5 TRBV7-3
CASSYYRGQGYYGYTF TGTGCCAGCAGCTATTACCGGGGACAGGGCTACTATGGCTACACCTTC TRBD1 - TRBJ1-2 TRBV5-4
CASSFDRANVLTF TGTGCCAGCAGTTTCGACAGGGCCAACGTCCTGACTTTC - - TRBJ2-6 TRBV6-5
CSVVRGDTEAFF TGCAGCGTGGTCAGGGGGGACACTGAAGCTTTCTTT TRBD1 - TRBJ1-1 TRBV29-1
CASSPGQGFTYEQYF TGTGCCAGTAGTCCAGGACAGGGGTTCACATACGAGCAGTACTTC TRBD1 - TRBJ2-7 TRBV19
CASSLTGHTEAFF TGTGCCAGCAGCCTTACAGGGCACACTGAAGCTTTCTTT - - TRBJ1-1 TRBV11-3